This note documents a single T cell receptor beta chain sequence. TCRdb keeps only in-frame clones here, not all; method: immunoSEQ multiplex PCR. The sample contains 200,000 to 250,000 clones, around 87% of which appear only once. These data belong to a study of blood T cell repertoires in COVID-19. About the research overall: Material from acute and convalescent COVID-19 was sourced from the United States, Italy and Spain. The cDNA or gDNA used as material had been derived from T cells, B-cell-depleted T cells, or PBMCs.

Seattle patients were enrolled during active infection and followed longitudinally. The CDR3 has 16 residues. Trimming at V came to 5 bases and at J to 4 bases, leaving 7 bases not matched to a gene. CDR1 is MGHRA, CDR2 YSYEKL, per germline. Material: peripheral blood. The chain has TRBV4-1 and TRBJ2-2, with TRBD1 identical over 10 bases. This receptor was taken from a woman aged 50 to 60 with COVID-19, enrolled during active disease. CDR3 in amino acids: CASSWTGGRGTGELFF. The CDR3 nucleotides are TGCGCCAGCAGCTGGACAGGGGGAAGAGGCACCGGGGAGCTGTTTTTT.